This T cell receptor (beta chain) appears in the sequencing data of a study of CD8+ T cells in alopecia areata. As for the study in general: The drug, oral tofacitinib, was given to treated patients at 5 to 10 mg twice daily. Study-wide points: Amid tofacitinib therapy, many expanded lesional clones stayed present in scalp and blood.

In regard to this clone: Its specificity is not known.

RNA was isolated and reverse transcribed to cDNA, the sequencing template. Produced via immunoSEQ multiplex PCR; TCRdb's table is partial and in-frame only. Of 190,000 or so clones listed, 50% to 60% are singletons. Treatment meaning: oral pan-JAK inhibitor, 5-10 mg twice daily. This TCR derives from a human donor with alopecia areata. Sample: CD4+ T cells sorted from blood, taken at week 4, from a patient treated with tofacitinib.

This CDR3 reads CASSYQGRNTEAFF. The CDR3 coding sequence is TGTGCCAGCAGTTACCAGGGCAGGAACACTGAAGCTTTCTTT. The J gene is TRBJ1-1, the V gene TRBV6-5; perhaps TRBD1 as D (5 bases). Germline V lookup: CDR1 MNHEY, CDR2 SVGAGI. The CDR3 loop spans 14 amino acids. Between the trimmed V and J ends, which lost 2 bases and 1 base, there was a span of 8 bases.